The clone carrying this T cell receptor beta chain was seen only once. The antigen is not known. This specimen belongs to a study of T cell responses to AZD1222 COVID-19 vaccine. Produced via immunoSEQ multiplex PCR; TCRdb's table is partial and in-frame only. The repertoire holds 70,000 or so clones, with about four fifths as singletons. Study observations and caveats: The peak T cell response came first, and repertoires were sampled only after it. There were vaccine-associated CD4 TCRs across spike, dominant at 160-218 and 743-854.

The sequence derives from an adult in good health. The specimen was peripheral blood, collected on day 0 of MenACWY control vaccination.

The CDR3 here is CASSERVGELFF. The DNA for the CDR3 is TGTGCCAGCAGCGAAAGGGTCGGGGAGCTGTTTTTT. The rearrangement links TRBV9 to TRBJ2-2; D is ambiguous. Per germline, CDR1 SGDLS and CDR2 YYNGEE. The V and J ends lost 3 bases and 7 bases respectively, with 7 bases between them. The CDR3 extends over 12 amino acids. Full variable domain (missing parts from reference TRBV9 and TRBJ2-2): DSGVTQTPKHLITATGQRVTLRCSPRSGDLSVYWYQQSLDQGLQFLIQYYNGEERAKGNILERFSAQQFPDLHSELNLSSLELGDSALYFCASSERVGELFFGEGSRLTVL.